The 32 T cell receptor beta chains presented below share a single source sample, sequenced in a study of T cell responses to AZD1222 COVID-19 vaccine. TCRdb's table, derived via immunoSEQ multiplex PCR, lists solely in-frame clones and lacks some. Of roughly 75,000 clones listed, 84% are singletons. Material: peripheral blood, obtained on day 0 of AZD1222 vaccination. These receptors were obtained from an adult in good health.

This clone was seen just once. The chain links TRBV18 to TRBJ1-6, with D maybe TRBD1 (5 bases). V gave up 6 bases and J gave up 6 bases, with 12 bases separating them. This CDR3 spans 14 amino acids. Germline lookup yields CDR1 KGHSH and CDR2 LQKENI. CDR3 sequence reads: CASSQPGGNSPLHF. DNA of the CDR3: TGTGCCAGCTCGCAGCCGGGGGGTAATTCACCCCTCCACTTT.

This clone showed up just once. The chain joins TRBV2 to TRBJ2-6, with TRBD1 as a possible D gene (7 bases). Germline-derived CDR1 and CDR2 are SNHLY and FYNNEI. The CDR3 is 17 residues long. V was shortened by 6 bases and J by 4 bases, with 19 bases between the two germline ends. The CDR3 region has the DNA TGTGCCAGCAGCACCCAGGGGGGCCGATCCGGGGCCAACGTCCTGACTTTC. Protein product: CASSTQGGRSGANVLTF.

The chain carries TRBV7-9 and TRBJ2-3; 13 bases agree with TRBD2. The CDR3 spans 17 residues. Trimming removed 3 bases from V and 9 bases from J; junction bases left unmatched: 12. CDR1 is SEHNR and CDR2 is FQNEAQ in the germline V gene (reference sequence). CDR3: CASSFYLTSGGVPTQYF. Written as DNA, the CDR3 is TGTGCCAGCAGCTTCTACCTTACTAGCGGGGGGGTCCCCACGCAGTATTTT.

The chain employs TRBV6-4 and TRBJ2-1; D may be TRBD1 (5 bases). Germline V CDR1 and CDR2: MRHNA, SNTAGT. The CDR3 covers 15 residues. Trimming took 3 bases from V and 6 from J, leaving 15 bases between them. The DNA of the CDR3 is TGTGCCAGCAGTGAAGCCCCAGGGCACCCCAATGAGCAGTTCTTC. This translates into CASSEAPGHPNEQFF.

The genes are TRBV19 and TRBJ1-2, with D unclear. Looked up from germline, CDR1 is LNHDA and CDR2 is SQIVND (reference sequence). Trimming stripped 5 bases from V and 6 bases from J, with 19 bases between. This CDR3 spans 15 amino acids. The CDR3 here is CASSPPGAGTDGYTF. In DNA form, the CDR3 reads TGTGCCAGTAGTCCCCCAGGCGCGGGCACCGATGGCTACACCTTC.

This clone was picked up one time. This chain links TRBV5-1 with TRBJ1-6, with 7 positions matching TRBD1. After removal of 4 bases from V and 0 bases from J, the junction contained 7 bases not matched to a gene. Germline V gene data show CDR1 as SGHRS and CDR2 as YFSETQ. The CDR3 runs to 17 residues. Written as DNA, the CDR3 is TGCGCCAGCAGCCGTCAGGGGGATAGCTCCTATAATTCACCCCTCCACTTT. Translated: CASSRQGDSSYNSPLHF. The full variable domain, with the rest looked up from reference TRBV5-1 and TRBJ1-6, is KAGVTQTPRYLIKTRGQQVTLSCSPISGHRSVSWYQQTPGQGLQFLFEYFSETQRNKGNFPGRFSGRQFSNSRSEMNVSTLELGDSALYLCASSRQGDSSYNSPLHFGNGTRLTVT.

This clone was observed a handful of times. The V gene is TRBV30, the J gene TRBJ1-2, with a weak D call TRBD1 (5 bases). Germline V gene sequence: CDR1 GTSNPN, CDR2 SVGIG (reference sequence). This CDR3 comprises 11 residues. V shed 3 bases and J shed 8 bases, with 10 bases lying between them. CDR3 residues: CAWSGGLGYTF. The CDR3 nucleotides are TGTGCCTGGAGCGGGGGATTGGGCTACACCTTC.

The V call is TRBV5-4, the J call TRBJ2-6; D ambiguous. The CDR3 has 17 residues. Trimming removed 2 bases from V and 0 bases from J, with 12 bases in between. The germline V gene encodes CDR1 SGHNT and CDR2 YYREEE (reference sequence). CDR3 coding DNA: TGTGCCAGCAGCTTTGGTTCAGGTGACTCTGGGGCCAACGTCCTGACTTTC. Amino acid sequence: CASSFGSGDSGANVLTF.

The chain has TRBV9 and TRBJ2-3, with D maybe TRBD2 (6 bases). V was cut by 4 bases and J by 2 bases, with 17 bases left in between. The CDR3 is 16 residues long. Germline CDR1 and CDR2: SGDLS and YYNGEE. This chain's CDR3 is CASSQRGSPNTDTQYF. The CDR3 DNA is TGTGCCAGCAGCCAACGGGGGTCCCCTAACACAGATACGCAGTATTTT.

The CDR3, as DNA: TGTGCCAGCAGCCCCGAGGGAGGCCGGGGGGCAGGGGAGACCCAGTACTTC. Its protein product is CASSPEGGRGAGETQYF. The genes are TRBV9 and TRBJ2-5; maybe TRBD2 (7 bases). V lost 4 bases to trimming and J lost 5 bases, with 24 bases between them. CDR1 and CDR2 (germline): SGDLS, YYNGEE. The length of the CDR3 is 17 residues.

This clone was counted between two and nine times. Written as DNA, the CDR3 is TGTGCCAGCAGCTTAAGATACGAGCAGTACTTC. It encodes CASSLRYEQYF. The genes are TRBV7-2 and TRBJ2-7; D ambiguous. The CDR3 spans 11 residues. Germline CDR1 is SGHTA and CDR2 is FQGNSA. Between the trimmed V and J ends, which lost 2 bases and 4 bases, there was a span of 3 bases. Together with reference TRBV7-2 and TRBJ2-7, the CDR3 gives the full variable domain: GAGVSQSPSNKVTEKGKDVELRCDPISGHTALYWYRQSLGQGLEFLIYFQGNSAPDKSGLPSDRFSAERTGGSVSTLTIQRTQQEDSAVYLCASSLRYEQYFGPGTRLTVT.

The chain combines TRBV7-2 with TRBJ2-1; 10 bases align to TRBD2. With 5 bases clipped from V and 5 bases from J, the junction kept 6 bases outside the gene matches. The germline CDR1 and CDR2 sequences are SGHTA and FQGNSA. The CDR3 covers 15 residues. CDR3 in amino acids: CASSPTSGVDNEQFF. The CDR3 coding sequence is TGTGCCAGCAGCCCAACTAGCGGGGTGGACAATGAGCAGTTCTTC.

The chain couples TRBV7-2 to TRBJ2-2; D is perhaps TRBD2 (6 bases). Germline CDR1 reads SGHTA; CDR2 reads FQGNSA. The CDR3 has 15 residues. V lost 2 bases to trimming and J lost 1 base, with 8 bases between them. The CDR3 is CASSLFGGNTGELFF. The CDR3, as DNA: TGTGCCAGCAGCTTATTCGGGGGGAACACCGGGGAGCTGTTTTTT.

The chain uses TRBV30 and TRBJ1-6; tentatively, D is TRBD1 (6 bases). This CDR3 is built from 13 residues. Trimming pared 4 bases from V and 9 bases from J, leaving 13 bases between. CDR1 and CDR2 (germline): GTSNPN, SVGIG (reference sequence). In DNA, the CDR3 is TGTGCCTGGAAGGGGGGAGGAGGTTCACCCCTCCACTTT. Translation: CAWKGGGGSPLHF.

The chain recombines TRBV3-1 (or the pseudogene TRBV3-2) with TRBJ2-5, with TRBD2 matching over 10 bases. Per the germline V gene, CDR1 is LGHDT and CDR2 is YNNKEL (reference sequence). V shed 5 bases, J shed 2 bases, and the junction held 8 bases outside the gene matches. This CDR3 has 16 residues. The CDR3 is CASSGGTSGTQETQYF. CDR3 nucleotide sequence: TGTGCCAGCAGCGGCGGAACTAGCGGGACACAAGAGACCCAGTACTTC.

The rearrangement joins TRBV10-3 to TRBJ1-2, with a possible D match to TRBD1 (5 bases). Germline V gene sequence: CDR1 ENHRY, CDR2 SYGVKD. This CDR3 spans 13 amino acids. Trimming took 6 bases from V and 6 from J, leaving 14 bases between them. The chain's CDR3 is CAIRPGIGDGYTF. For the CDR3, the DNA is TGTGCCATCAGGCCAGGGATTGGGGATGGCTACACCTTC.

This clone was detected only once. The rearrangement links TRBV10-2 to TRBJ2-5; 8 positions agree with TRBD2. The germline V gene encodes CDR1 WSHSY and CDR2 SAAADI. This CDR3 contains 17 residues. With 6 bases clipped from V and 3 bases from J, the junction kept 15 bases outside the gene matches. In nucleotides, the CDR3 is TGCGCCAGCAGAGTCTCTGGATGGGGGCGGGGGGAAGAGACCCAGTACTTC. Translated, it gives CASRVSGWGRGEETQYF.

V is TRBV15 and J is TRBJ2-1; no clear D gene. Deletions cut 8 bases from V and 7 bases from J, with 18 bases between. The CDR3 length is 14 residues. CDR1 and CDR2 from the germline V gene are LNHNV and YYDKDF (reference sequence). For the CDR3, the DNA is TGTGCCACCCACGGACCGGACCCATTTAATGAGCAGTTCTTC. It is translated as CATHGPDPFNEQFF.

This clone came up a few times. The V gene is TRBV9, the J gene TRBJ1-2, with D uncertain. Between the trimmed V and J ends, which lost 8 bases and 3 bases, there was a span of 8 bases. The CDR3 extends over 11 amino acids. Germline-derived CDR1 and CDR2 are SGDLS and YYNGEE. In DNA form, the CDR3 reads TGTGCCAGTTCCGCGGACTATGGCTACACCTTC. The encoded protein is CASSADYGYTF.

This chain joins TRBV29-1 and TRBJ1-2, with 8 bases that match TRBD1. Germline V lookup: CDR1 SQVTM, CDR2 ANQGSEA. The CDR3 covers 14 residues. The V gene end was trimmed by 3 bases and the J gene end by 7 bases; junction bases not matched to a gene: 10. The CDR3 region is CSVEGLFDRGGYTF. The DNA for the CDR3 is TGCAGCGTTGAGGGCCTCTTCGACAGGGGTGGCTACACCTTC.

V usage is TRBV19 and J usage is TRBJ1-6, with D hard to call. V was shortened by 7 bases and J by 0 bases, with 7 bases between the two germline ends. This CDR3 spans 14 amino acids. Germline V gene sequence: CDR1 LNHDA, CDR2 SQIVND (reference sequence). The DNA of the CDR3 is TGTGCCAGTAAGGTGGACTCCTATAATTCACCCCTCCACTTT. Translated: CASKVDSYNSPLHF.

The chain uses TRBV4-3 and TRBJ1-3; no definite D call. The length of the CDR3 is 17 residues. From germline, CDR1 is LGHNA and CDR2 YSLEER. The ends were cut back, 1 base at V and 0 bases at J, with 13 bases in the middle. The DNA of the CDR3 is TGCGCCAGCAGCCAAGCTTTTAGCCAGATCTCTGGAAACACCATATATTTT. Amino acids: CASSQAFSQISGNTIYF.

The chain couples TRBV6-4 to TRBJ1-1; perhaps TRBD1 as D (5 bases). This CDR3 has 12 amino acids. Germline CDR1 reads MRHNA; CDR2 reads SNTAGT. Trimming took off 7 bases at V and 8 bases at J, with 14 bases between the two ends. The CDR3 sequence is CASNPTVTEAFF. In DNA form, the CDR3 reads TGTGCCAGCAACCCGACAGTCACCGAAGCTTTCTTT.

The chain links TRBV5-8 to TRBJ2-1; no clear D gene. CDR1 is SGHTS, CDR2 YDEGEE, per germline. The CDR3 consists of 12 residues. V lost 7 bases to trimming and J lost 3 bases, with 8 bases between them. This CDR3 reads CASRPGYNEQFF. CDR3 in DNA: TGTGCCAGCCGGCCGGGCTACAATGAGCAGTTCTTC. The full variable domain, completed using reference TRBV5-8 and TRBJ2-1, is EAGVTQSPTHLIKTRGQQATLRCSPISGHTSVYWYQQALGLGLQFLLWYDEGEERNRGNFPPRFSGRQFPNYSSELNVNALELEDSALYLCASRPGYNEQFFGPGTRLTVL.

This clone has just one count. The chain employs TRBV9 and TRBJ1-6, with TRBD1 identical over 7 bases. Per the germline V gene, CDR1 is SGDLS and CDR2 is YYNGEE. The CDR3 runs 16 residues. V shed 2 bases, J shed 8 bases, and the junction held 10 bases outside the gene matches. CDR3 in amino acids: CASSVSPDRADSPLHF. The CDR3 region has the DNA TGTGCCAGCAGCGTTTCACCCGACAGGGCGGATTCACCCCTCCACTTT.

This chain joins TRBV3-1 (or the pseudogene TRBV3-2) and TRBJ1-6; tentatively, D is TRBD1 (5 bases). In germline, CDR1 is LGHDT, CDR2 YNNKEL (reference sequence). The CDR3 spans 14 residues. V lost 4 bases, J lost 9 bases, and 13 bases lay in between. Here the CDR3 reads CASSPSRDSSPLHF. The CDR3 DNA reads TGTGCCAGCAGCCCCTCCAGGGACTCTTCACCCCTCCACTTT.

This clone turned up a few times. The V call is TRBV7-9, the J call TRBJ2-5, with D hard to call. Trimming pared 5 bases from V and 4 bases from J, leaving 17 bases between. CDR1 and CDR2 from the germline V gene are SEHNR and FQNEAQ (reference sequence). This CDR3 has 15 residues. The CDR3 coding sequence is TGTGCCAGCAGCCCCCCGGGTAGCCTGCGAGAGACCCAGTACTTC. It encodes CASSPPGSLRETQYF.

The genes are TRBV30 and TRBJ2-3, with D possibly TRBD2 on 6 matching bases. The CDR3 sequence is 14 residues long. The V end lost 8 bases, the J end lost 2 bases, and 17 bases lay between the germline ends. Per germline, CDR1 GTSNPN and CDR2 SVGIG (reference sequence). The chain's CDR3 is CASNSEGLTDTQYF. Written as DNA, the CDR3 is TGTGCCAGCAACTCGGAGGGGCTCACAGATACGCAGTATTTT.

This clone was detected once. The rearrangement uses TRBV28 and TRBJ2-1; tentative D call: TRBD2 (7 bases). The CDR3 totals 17 residues. CDR1 and CDR2 from the germline V gene are MDHEN and SYDVKM. V lost 2 bases and J lost 3, with 17 bases in between. CDR3 protein: CASSLGIRGGFYNEQFF. The CDR3 nucleotides read TGTGCCAGCAGTTTAGGTATTAGGGGGGGGTTCTACAATGAGCAGTTCTTC.

The V call is TRBV19, the J call TRBJ1-1; 7 bases agree with TRBD1. Germline V gene sequence: CDR1 LNHDA, CDR2 SQIVND (reference sequence). This CDR3 spans 14 amino acids. With V trimmed by 6 bases and J by 0 bases, 4 bases remained unmatched. The CDR3 DNA follows: TGTGCCAGTAGACAGGACAGGATGAACACTGAAGCTTTCTTT. It codes for CASRQDRMNTEAFF.

The chain employs TRBV4-1 and TRBJ2-7, with 7 bases lining up with TRBD1. V lost 7 bases and J lost 0; bases outside the gene matches: 12. This CDR3 comprises 16 residues. Germline V gene lookup returns CDR1 MGHRA and CDR2 YSYEKL. For the CDR3, the DNA is TGCGCCAGCAAAGAGACCGGGACAGAGACCTCCTACGAGCAGTACTTC. Amino acid sequence: CASKETGTETSYEQYF.

V is TRBV10-2 and J is TRBJ1-1, with a tentative D call TRBD1 (5 bases). From germline, CDR1 is WSHSY and CDR2 SAAADI. V lost 3 bases, J lost 4 bases, and 12 bases lay in between. This CDR3 has 14 residues. This chain's CDR3 is CASSDPGSGTEAFF. CDR3 nucleotides: TGCGCCAGCAGTGATCCAGGGTCCGGCACTGAAGCTTTCTTT.